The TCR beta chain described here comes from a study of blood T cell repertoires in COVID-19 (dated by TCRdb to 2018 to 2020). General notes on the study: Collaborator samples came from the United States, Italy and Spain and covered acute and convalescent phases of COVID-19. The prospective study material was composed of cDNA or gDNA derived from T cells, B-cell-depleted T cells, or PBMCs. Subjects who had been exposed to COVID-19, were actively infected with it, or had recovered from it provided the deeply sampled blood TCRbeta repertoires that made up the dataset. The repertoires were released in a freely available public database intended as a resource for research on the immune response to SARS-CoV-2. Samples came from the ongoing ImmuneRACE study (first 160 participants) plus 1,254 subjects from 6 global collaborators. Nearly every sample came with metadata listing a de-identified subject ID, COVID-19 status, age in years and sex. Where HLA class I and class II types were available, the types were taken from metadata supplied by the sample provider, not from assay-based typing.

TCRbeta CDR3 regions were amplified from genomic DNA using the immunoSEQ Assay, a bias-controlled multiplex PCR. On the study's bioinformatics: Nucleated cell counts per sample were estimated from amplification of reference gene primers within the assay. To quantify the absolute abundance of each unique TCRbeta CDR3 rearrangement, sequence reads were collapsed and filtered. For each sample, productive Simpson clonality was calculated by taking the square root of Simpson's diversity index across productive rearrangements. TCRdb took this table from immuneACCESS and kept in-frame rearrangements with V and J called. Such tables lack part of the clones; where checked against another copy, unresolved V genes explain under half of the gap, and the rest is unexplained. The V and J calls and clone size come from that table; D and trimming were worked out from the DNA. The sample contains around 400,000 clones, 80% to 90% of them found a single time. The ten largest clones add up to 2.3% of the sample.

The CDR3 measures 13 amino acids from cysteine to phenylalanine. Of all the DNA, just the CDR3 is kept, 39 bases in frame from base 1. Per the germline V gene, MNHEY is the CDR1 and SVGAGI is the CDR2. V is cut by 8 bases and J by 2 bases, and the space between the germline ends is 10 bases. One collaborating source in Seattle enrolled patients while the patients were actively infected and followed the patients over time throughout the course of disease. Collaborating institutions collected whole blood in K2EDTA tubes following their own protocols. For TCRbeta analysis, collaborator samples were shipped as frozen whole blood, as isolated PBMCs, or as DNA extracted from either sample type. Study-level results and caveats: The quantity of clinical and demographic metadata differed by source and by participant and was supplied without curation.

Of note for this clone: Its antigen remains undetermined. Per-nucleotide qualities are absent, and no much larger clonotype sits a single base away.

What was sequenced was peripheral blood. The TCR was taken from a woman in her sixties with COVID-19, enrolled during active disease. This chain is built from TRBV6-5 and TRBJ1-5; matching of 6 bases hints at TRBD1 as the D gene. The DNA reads TGTGCCAGCCAACAGGGAGGCAATCAGCCCCAGCATTTT. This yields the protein CASQQGGNQPQHF.